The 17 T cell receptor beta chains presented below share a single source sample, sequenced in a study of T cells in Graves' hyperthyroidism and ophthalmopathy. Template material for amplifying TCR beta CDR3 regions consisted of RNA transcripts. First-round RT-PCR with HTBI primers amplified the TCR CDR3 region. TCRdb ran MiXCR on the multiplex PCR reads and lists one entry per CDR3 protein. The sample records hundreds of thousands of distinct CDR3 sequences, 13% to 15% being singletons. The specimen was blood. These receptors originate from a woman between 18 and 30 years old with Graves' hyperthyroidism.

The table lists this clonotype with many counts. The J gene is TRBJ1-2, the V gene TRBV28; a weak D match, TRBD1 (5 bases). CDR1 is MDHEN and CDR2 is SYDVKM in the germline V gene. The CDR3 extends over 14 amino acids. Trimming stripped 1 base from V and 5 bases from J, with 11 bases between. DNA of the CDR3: TGTGCCAGCAGTTTATCCGCAGGGCCGTATGGCTACACCTTC. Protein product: CASSLSAGPYGYTF.

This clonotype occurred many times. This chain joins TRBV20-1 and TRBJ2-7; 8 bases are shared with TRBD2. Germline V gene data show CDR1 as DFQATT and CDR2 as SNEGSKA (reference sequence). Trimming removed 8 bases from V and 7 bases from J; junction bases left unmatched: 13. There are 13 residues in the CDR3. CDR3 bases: TGCAGTCCGAGGGGGACTAGAGCGTCTGAGCAGTACTTC. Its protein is CSPRGTRASEQYF.

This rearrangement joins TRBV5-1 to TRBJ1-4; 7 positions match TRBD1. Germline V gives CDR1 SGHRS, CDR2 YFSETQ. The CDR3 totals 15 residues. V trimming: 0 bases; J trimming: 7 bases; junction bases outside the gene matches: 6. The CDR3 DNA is TGCGCCAGCAGCTTGGGCCGTACAGGGGCTGAAAAACTGTTTTTT. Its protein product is CASSLGRTGAEKLFF.

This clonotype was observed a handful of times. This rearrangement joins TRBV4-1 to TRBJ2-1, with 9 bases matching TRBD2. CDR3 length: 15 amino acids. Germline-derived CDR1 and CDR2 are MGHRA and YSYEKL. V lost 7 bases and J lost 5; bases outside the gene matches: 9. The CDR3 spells CASTLLAGPNNEQFF. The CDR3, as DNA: TGCGCCAGCACTCTTCTAGCGGGACCTAACAATGAGCAGTTCTTC.

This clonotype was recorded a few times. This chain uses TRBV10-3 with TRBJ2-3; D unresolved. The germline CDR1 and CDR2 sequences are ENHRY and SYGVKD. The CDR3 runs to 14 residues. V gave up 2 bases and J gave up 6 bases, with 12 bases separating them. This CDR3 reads CAISEKGREDTQYF. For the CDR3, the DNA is TGTGCCATCAGTGAGAAAGGGCGAGAGGATACGCAGTATTTT.

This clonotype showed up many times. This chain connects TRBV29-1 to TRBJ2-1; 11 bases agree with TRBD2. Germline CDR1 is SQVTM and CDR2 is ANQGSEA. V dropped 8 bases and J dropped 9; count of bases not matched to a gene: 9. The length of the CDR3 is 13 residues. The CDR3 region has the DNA TGCAGCTCAAGACTAGCGGGATCCCCTGAGCAGTTCTTC. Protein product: CSSRLAGSPEQFF.

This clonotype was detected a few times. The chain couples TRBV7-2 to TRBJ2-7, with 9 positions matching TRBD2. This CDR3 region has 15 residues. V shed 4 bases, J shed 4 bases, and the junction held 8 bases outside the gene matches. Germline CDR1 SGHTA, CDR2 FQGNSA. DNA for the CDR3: TGTGCCAGCAGCTCCAATAGCGGGAGTGTATACGAGCAGTACTTC. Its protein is CASSSNSGSVYEQYF.

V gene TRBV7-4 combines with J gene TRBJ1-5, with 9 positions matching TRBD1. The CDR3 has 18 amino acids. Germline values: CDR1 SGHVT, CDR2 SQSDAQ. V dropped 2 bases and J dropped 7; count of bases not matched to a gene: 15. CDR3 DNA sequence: TGTGCCAGCAGCTTAACCGGGACAGGGCCAAATTCAGGCCAGCCCCAGCATTTT. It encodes CASSLTGTGPNSGQPQHF.

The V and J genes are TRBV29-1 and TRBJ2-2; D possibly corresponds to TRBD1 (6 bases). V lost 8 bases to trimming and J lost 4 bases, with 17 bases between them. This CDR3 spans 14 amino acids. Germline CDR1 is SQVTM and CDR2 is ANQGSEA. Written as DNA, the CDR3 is TGCAGCCCACGGGACACCGAACCCACCGGGGAGCTGTTTTTT. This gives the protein CSPRDTEPTGELFF.

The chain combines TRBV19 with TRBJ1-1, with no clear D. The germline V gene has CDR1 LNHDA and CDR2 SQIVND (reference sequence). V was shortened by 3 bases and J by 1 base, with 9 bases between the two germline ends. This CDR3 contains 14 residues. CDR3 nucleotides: TGTGCCAGTAGTATTCTCGGTTGGAACACTGAAGCTTTCTTT. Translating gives CASSILGWNTEAFF.

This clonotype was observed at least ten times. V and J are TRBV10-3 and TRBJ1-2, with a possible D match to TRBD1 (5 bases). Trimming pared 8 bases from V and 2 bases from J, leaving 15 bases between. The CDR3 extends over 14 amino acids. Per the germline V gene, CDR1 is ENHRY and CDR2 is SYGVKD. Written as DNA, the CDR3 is TGTGCCATCGTCCGGGACCCAGCCAACTATGGCTACACCTTC. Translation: CAIVRDPANYGYTF.

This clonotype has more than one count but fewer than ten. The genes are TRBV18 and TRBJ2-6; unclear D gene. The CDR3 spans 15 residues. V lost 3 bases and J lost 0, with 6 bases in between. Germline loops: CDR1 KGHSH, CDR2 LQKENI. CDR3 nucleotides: TGTGCCAGCTCACCCCAGAGCTCTGGGGCCAACGTCCTGACTTTC. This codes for CASSPQSSGANVLTF.

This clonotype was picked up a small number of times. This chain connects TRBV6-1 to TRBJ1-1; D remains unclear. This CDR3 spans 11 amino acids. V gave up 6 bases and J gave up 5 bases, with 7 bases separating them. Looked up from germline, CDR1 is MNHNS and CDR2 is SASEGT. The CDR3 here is CASSTSTEAFF. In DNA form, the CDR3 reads TGTGCCAGCAGCACGTCGACTGAAGCTTTCTTT.

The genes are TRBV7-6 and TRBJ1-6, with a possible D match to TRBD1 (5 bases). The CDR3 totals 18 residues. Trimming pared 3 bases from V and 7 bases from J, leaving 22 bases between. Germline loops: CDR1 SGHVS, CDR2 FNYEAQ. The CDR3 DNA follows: TGTGCCAGCAGCTTGAGGGGAGACATAGGACCCTTAAATTCACCCCTCCACTTT. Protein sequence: CASSLRGDIGPLNSPLHF.

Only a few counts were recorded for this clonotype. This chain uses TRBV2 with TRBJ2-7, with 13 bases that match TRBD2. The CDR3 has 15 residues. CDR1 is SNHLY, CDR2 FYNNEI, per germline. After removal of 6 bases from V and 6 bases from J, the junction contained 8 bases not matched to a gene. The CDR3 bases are TGTGCCAGCAGGTGGACTAGCGGGAGCGGGAGCGAGCAGTACTTC. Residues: CASRWTSGSGSEQYF.

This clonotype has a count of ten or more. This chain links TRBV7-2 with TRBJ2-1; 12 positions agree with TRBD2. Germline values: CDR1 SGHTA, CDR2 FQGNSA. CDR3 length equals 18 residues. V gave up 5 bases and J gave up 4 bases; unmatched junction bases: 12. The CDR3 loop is CASSVGLAGPLGYNEQFF. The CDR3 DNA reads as TGTGCCAGCAGCGTAGGACTAGCGGGACCTTTGGGTTACAATGAGCAGTTCTTC.

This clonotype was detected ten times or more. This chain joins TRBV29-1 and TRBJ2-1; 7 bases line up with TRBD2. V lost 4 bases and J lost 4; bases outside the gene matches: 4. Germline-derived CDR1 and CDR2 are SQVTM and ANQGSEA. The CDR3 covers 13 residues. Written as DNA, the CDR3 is TGCAGCGTTGGCCAGCGGGAATACAATGAGCAGTTCTTC. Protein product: CSVGQREYNEQFF.